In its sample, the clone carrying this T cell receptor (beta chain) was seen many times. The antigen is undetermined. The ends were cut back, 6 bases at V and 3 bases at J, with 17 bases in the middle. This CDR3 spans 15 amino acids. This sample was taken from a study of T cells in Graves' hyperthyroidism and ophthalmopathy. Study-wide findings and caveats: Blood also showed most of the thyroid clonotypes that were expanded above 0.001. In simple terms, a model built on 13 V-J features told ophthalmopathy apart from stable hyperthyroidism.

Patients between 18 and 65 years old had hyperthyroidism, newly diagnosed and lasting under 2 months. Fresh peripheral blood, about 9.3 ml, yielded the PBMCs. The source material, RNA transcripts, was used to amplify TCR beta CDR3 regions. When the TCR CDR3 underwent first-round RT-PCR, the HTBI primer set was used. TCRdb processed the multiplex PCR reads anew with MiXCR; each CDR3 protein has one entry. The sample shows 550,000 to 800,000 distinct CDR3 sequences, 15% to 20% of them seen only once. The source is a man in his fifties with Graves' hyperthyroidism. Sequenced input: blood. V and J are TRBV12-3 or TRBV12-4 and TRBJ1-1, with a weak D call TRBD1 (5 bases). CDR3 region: CASSPIGGGDTEAFF. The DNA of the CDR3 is TGTGCCAGCAGCCCCATCGGGGGGGGGGACACTGAAGCTTTCTTT.